The 25 T cell receptor beta chains below were found in one sample sequenced in a study of blood T cell repertoires in COVID-19. This table comes from immunoSEQ multiplex PCR, and its TCRdb copy is limited to in-frame clones, with some not included. This repertoire shows more than 100,000 clones, about 91% found once; its top ten account for approximately 3.5%. Sequencing was carried out using peripheral blood. These receptors all come from a human donor in a cohort sampled during active COVID-19.

V is TRBV15 and J is TRBJ2-1; 8 nucleotides match TRBD1. Germline V lookup: CDR1 LNHNV, CDR2 YYDKDF (reference sequence). The CDR3 has 13 residues. The junction had 1 base not matched to a gene; V was cut back by 1 base and J by 8 bases. The CDR3 DNA follows: TGTGCCACCAGCAGAGCAGGGGGCGATGAGCAGTTCTTC. Translating it yields CATSRAGGDEQFF.

The chain recombines TRBV10-3 with TRBJ2-5; 9 nucleotides align to TRBD2. The CDR3 has 14 amino acids. V shed 0 bases and J 7 bases; nucleotides not matched to a gene: 3. Per germline, CDR1 ENHRY and CDR2 SYGVKD. As DNA, the CDR3 is TGTGCCATCAGTGAGTCGGGCGGGAGGGGGACCCAGTACTTC. Encoded protein: CAISESGGRGTQYF.

The rearrangement uses TRBV7-9 and TRBJ2-2; the match to TRBD1 covers 7 bases. Unmatched junction bases numbered 10, after V lost 8 bases and J lost 1 base. The CDR3 runs 16 residues. Germline V gives CDR1 SEHNR, CDR2 FQNEAQ (reference sequence). CDR3 amino acids: CASEKGPGGNTGELFF. The CDR3 nucleotides are TGTGCCAGCGAGAAGGGACCAGGGGGGAACACCGGGGAGCTGTTTTTT.

This chain uses TRBV19 with TRBJ1-5; 7 bases are a match to TRBD1. V shed 6 bases, J shed 3 bases, and the junction held 5 bases outside the gene matches. The CDR3 has 14 residues. Germline lookup yields CDR1 LNHDA and CDR2 SQIVND (reference sequence). The CDR3 bases are TGTGCCAGTAGGAATACAGGGGACAATCAGCCCCAGCATTTT. Protein sequence: CASRNTGDNQPQHF.

V is TRBV5-1 and J is TRBJ1-1, with D possibly TRBD1 on 5 matching bases. V lost 2 bases to trimming and J lost 6 bases, with 14 bases between them. This CDR3 is 14 amino acids long. The germline gives CDR1 SGHRS, CDR2 YFSETQ. As DNA, the CDR3 is TGCGCCAGCAGCTTCCAGGGTGGTTCGCCTGAAGCTTTCTTT. This translates into CASSFQGGSPEAFF.

V is TRBV6-5 and J is TRBJ1-1; tentatively, D is TRBD1 (5 bases). Trimming cost V 5 bases and J 5 bases, with 12 bases left between them. Germline CDR1 MNHEY, CDR2 SVGAGI. The CDR3 has 13 amino acids. The CDR3 reads CASSIKRGTEAFF. The CDR3 DNA is TGTGCCAGCAGTATAAAAAGGGGAACTGAAGCTTTCTTT.

The chain uses TRBV21-1 and TRBJ1-5. TRBV21-1 represents a pseudogene. This CDR3 contains 13 residues. CDR3 amino acids: CASSKERDQPQHF. CDR3 DNA: TGTGCCAGCAGCAAAGAGCGCGATCAGCCCCAGCATTTT.

This CDR3 reads CASSPIGLQNNEQFF. In nucleotides, the CDR3 is TGTGCCAGCTCACCAATCGGACTACAGAACAATGAGCAGTTCTTC. V gene TRBV18 combines with J gene TRBJ2-1, with a tentative D call TRBD2 (6 bases). Germline loops: CDR1 KGHSH, CDR2 LQKENI. Deletions cut 2 bases from V and 5 bases from J, with 13 bases between. The CDR3 covers 15 residues.

The genes are TRBV28 and TRBJ2-3; TRBD2 is a possible D gene (5 bases). Trimming removed 6 bases at V and 2 bases at J, with 18 bases between. CDR1 is MDHEN, CDR2 SYDVKM, per germline. The CDR3 extends over 16 amino acids. The chain's CDR3 is CASRYPTGLYTDTQYF. The CDR3 DNA reads as TGTGCCAGCAGATACCCCACCGGACTTTACACAGATACGCAGTATTTT.

CDR3 sequence: CASSLPSGRGMNTEAFF. CDR3 DNA sequence: TGTGCCAGCAGTTTACCCTCCGGCAGGGGCATGAACACTGAAGCTTTCTTT. This chain connects TRBV28 to TRBJ1-1; TRBD1 is a possible D gene (6 bases). V dropped 2 bases and J dropped 0 bases, with 16 bases sitting between them. The germline V gene has CDR1 MDHEN and CDR2 SYDVKM. The length of the CDR3 is 17 residues.

In this sample, this clone turned up a few times. The rearrangement links TRBV28 to TRBJ1-5; TRBD1 matches at 8 bases. CDR3 length: 14 amino acids. The V gene end was trimmed by 10 bases and the J gene end by 5 bases; junction bases not matched to a gene: 10. The germline CDR1 and CDR2 sequences are MDHEN and SYDVKM. CDR3 in amino acids: CATNQDREYQPQHF. The CDR3 nucleotides read TGTGCCACCAATCAGGACAGGGAGTATCAGCCCCAGCATTTT.

The chain has TRBV4-1 and TRBJ2-5; D may be TRBD2 (7 bases). Looked up from germline, CDR1 is MGHRA and CDR2 is YSYEKL. The V gene lost 0 bases and the J gene lost 4 bases, with 21 bases spanning the gap. The CDR3 extends over 18 amino acids. The CDR3 is CASSQENTRPGEGETQYF. CDR3 nucleotides: TGCGCCAGCAGCCAAGAAAATACCCGCCCAGGGGAGGGAGAGACCCAGTACTTC.

This clone was detected only once. This rearrangement joins TRBV9 to TRBJ2-1; 7 bases align to TRBD2. Per germline, CDR1 SGDLS and CDR2 YYNGEE. The CDR3 contains 15 residues. The J segment lost 6 bases and the V segment lost 1 base, leaving 7 bases of the junction unmatched. The CDR3 nucleotides are TGTGCCAGCAGCGTACAGGCTAGCGGCCTCAATGAGCAGTTCTTC. This sequence encodes CASSVQASGLNEQFF.

This clone has just a few counts. The V gene is TRBV12-5, the J gene TRBJ1-5; TRBD1 matches 7 bases. CDR3 length equals 14 residues. Looked up from germline, CDR1 is LGHNT and CDR2 is FRNRAP. Trimming cost V 8 bases and J 3 bases; bases outside gene matches: 7. Here the CDR3 reads CASFGDRVNQPQHF. In nucleotides, the CDR3 is TGTGCTAGTTTCGGCGACAGGGTCAATCAGCCCCAGCATTTT.

The chain is built from TRBV6-5 and TRBJ2-7; 10 bases align to TRBD1. The CDR3 spans 13 residues. Germline CDR1 reads MNHEY; CDR2 reads SVGAGI. V lost 8 bases, J lost 3 bases, and 4 bases stayed unmatched. CDR3 DNA: TGTGCCAGCCGGGACAGGGGCCTCTACGAGCAGTACTTC. It yields the protein CASRDRGLYEQYF.

The rearrangement links TRBV6-5 to TRBJ1-4; tentatively, D is TRBD1 (5 bases). The CDR3 is made up of 15 amino acids. Germline V gene lookup returns CDR1 MNHEY and CDR2 SVGAGI. Trimming took off 2 bases at V and 7 bases at J, with 14 bases between the two ends. This chain's CDR3 is CASSYTGARREKLFF. The CDR3 nucleotides read TGTGCCAGCAGTTACACTGGGGCCAGGCGTGAAAAACTGTTTTTT.

The CDR3 is CASSPTGQGTYGYTF. The DNA of the CDR3 is TGCGCCAGCAGCCCAACGGGACAGGGTACCTATGGCTACACCTTC. The rearrangement uses TRBV5-1 and TRBJ1-2, with TRBD1 matching over 9 bases. Germline-derived CDR1 and CDR2 are SGHRS and YFSETQ. The CDR3 spans 15 residues. With 4 bases clipped from V and 4 bases from J, the junction kept 8 bases outside the gene matches.

V is TRBV2 and J is TRBJ1-5; possibly TRBD1 for D (6 bases). Germline-derived CDR1 and CDR2 are SNHLY and FYNNEI. V lost 4 bases, J lost 0 bases, and 10 bases lay in between. This CDR3 is 15 amino acids long. This chain's CDR3 is CASSVDRSSNQPQHF. CDR3 DNA: TGTGCCAGCAGTGTCGACAGGTCTAGCAATCAGCCCCAGCATTTT.

The table lists this clone with a count of one. V gene TRBV6-5 combines with J gene TRBJ1-1; a possible D gene is TRBD1 (5 bases). The CDR3 is made up of 15 amino acids. Germline CDR1 MNHEY, CDR2 SVGAGI. Trimming cost V 6 bases and J 0 bases, with 14 bases left between them. CDR3 coding DNA: TGTGCCAGCAGACCCTGGGGGGGGGTGAACACTGAAGCTTTCTTT. Amino acids: CASRPWGGVNTEAFF.

The rearrangement joins TRBV27 to TRBJ2-7, with TRBD1 matching 11 bases. The CDR3 spans 16 residues. With V trimmed by 6 bases and J by 5 bases, 12 bases remained unmatched. Per the germline V gene, CDR1 is MNHEY and CDR2 is SMNVEV (reference sequence). In DNA form, the CDR3 reads TGTGCCAGCAGACTCCGTGCGGGGACAGGGGGAAACGAGCAGTACTTC. Encoded protein: CASRLRAGTGGNEQYF.

The chain has TRBV13 and TRBJ1-1, with D maybe TRBD1 (6 bases). Trimming left V 1 base short and J 5 bases short, with 8 bases between. The CDR3 consists of 13 residues. Germline V gene data show CDR1 as PRHDT and CDR2 as FYEKMQ (reference sequence). The DNA for the CDR3 is TGTGCCAGCAGCTTAGTACAGGGAACTGAAGCTTTCTTT. Its protein is CASSLVQGTEAFF.

The chain uses TRBV15 and TRBJ1-1; no reliable D call. Germline CDR1 and CDR2: LNHNV and YYDKDF (reference sequence). The V and J ends lost 7 bases and 8 bases respectively, with 14 bases between them. The length of the CDR3 is 12 residues. The CDR3 sequence is CATTLGGYEAFF. In nucleotides, the CDR3 is TGTGCCACCACCCTGGGAGGATACGAAGCTTTCTTT. Filled out from reference TRBV15 and TRBJ1-1, the complete variable domain reads DAMVIQNPRYQVTQFGKPVTLSCSQTLNHNVMYWYQQKSSQAPKLLFHYYDKDFNNEADTPDNFQSRRPNTSFCFLDIRSPGLGDTAMYLCATTLGGYEAFFGQGTRLTVV.

V gene TRBV10-3 combines with J gene TRBJ2-3; 10 nucleotides align to TRBD2. This CDR3 spans 14 amino acids. Trimming removed 4 bases from V and 5 bases from J; junction bases left unmatched: 3. The V gene's germline CDR1 is ENHRY and CDR2 SYGVKD. The CDR3 here is CAISGVAGGDTQYF. The CDR3 nucleotides read TGTGCCATCAGTGGGGTAGCGGGAGGAGATACGCAGTATTTT.

The V call is TRBV12-2, the J call TRBJ2-3; TRBD1, the table's D call, was not compared with the DNA. TRBV12-2 is assigned pseudogene status. The CDR3 sequence is 17 residues long. The DNA of the CDR3 is TGTGCAAGTCGCTTAGCTACAGGGGGGACCAGCACAGATACGCAGTATTTT. This translates into CASRLATGGTSTDTQYF.

The CDR3 coding sequence is TGTGCCAGCAGTGAAGCCGCAGGGGGAGGCATCTATGGCTACACCTTC. Translation gives CASSEAAGGGIYGYTF. The genes are TRBV2 and TRBJ1-2, with 7 bases matching TRBD1. Germline assignment: CDR1 SNHLY and CDR2 FYNNEI. CDR3 length: 16 residues. Trimming at V came to 0 bases and at J to 4 bases, leaving 8 bases not matched to a gene.